This T cell receptor beta chain was sequenced in a study of Ad26.COV2.S vaccination and SARS-CoV-2 variants. Clones were read by immunoSEQ multiplex PCR, and TCRdb kept only the in-frame ones, dropping some. The top ten hold less than 15% of the sample, which has hundreds of thousands of clones, more than 80% seen once. The CDR3 has 14 residues. V dropped 2 bases and J dropped 12 bases, with 17 bases sitting between them. The germline V gene has CDR1 MNHEY and CDR2 SMNVEV (reference sequence). As for treatment: about 20 received Ad26.COV2.S at low or high dose, single or two shots; about 5 received placebo; per-sample allocation not given. All samples were drawn on day 63, counting from the first vaccine or placebo injection.

The source material was peripheral blood, sampled in a trial of Ad26.COV2.S vaccine versus placebo. This TCR was sampled from a person between 18 and 60 years old who received the Ad26.COV2.S COVID-19 vaccine or a placebo. V is TRBV27 and J is TRBJ2-1; D may be TRBD1 or TRBD2 (5 bases each). The CDR3 is CASSLGTSGDRQFF. The CDR3 nucleotides read TGTGCCAGCAGTTTAGGGACCTCGGGTGATCGGCAGTTCTTC.